This TCR beta chain stems from a study of blood T cell repertoires in COVID-19. Sequencing was performed with immunoSEQ multiplex PCR; in TCRdb, only in-frame clones are kept and a portion is missing. The sample has roughly 210,000 clones, 88% seen once. V dropped 1 base and J dropped 8; count of bases not matched to a gene: 11. CDR3 length equals 18 residues. Germline CDR1 is MNHEY and CDR2 is SMNVEV (reference sequence). The TCR originated in a man between 70 and 80 years old with acute or convalescent COVID-19. The V call is TRBV27, the J call TRBJ2-1; TRBD2 matches at 13 bases. The specimen was peripheral blood. Here the CDR3 DNA reads TGTGCCAGCAGTTTATTTGCCTTCCGGACTAGCGGGAGTGATGAGCAGTTCTTC. This encodes CASSLFAFRTSGSDEQFF.